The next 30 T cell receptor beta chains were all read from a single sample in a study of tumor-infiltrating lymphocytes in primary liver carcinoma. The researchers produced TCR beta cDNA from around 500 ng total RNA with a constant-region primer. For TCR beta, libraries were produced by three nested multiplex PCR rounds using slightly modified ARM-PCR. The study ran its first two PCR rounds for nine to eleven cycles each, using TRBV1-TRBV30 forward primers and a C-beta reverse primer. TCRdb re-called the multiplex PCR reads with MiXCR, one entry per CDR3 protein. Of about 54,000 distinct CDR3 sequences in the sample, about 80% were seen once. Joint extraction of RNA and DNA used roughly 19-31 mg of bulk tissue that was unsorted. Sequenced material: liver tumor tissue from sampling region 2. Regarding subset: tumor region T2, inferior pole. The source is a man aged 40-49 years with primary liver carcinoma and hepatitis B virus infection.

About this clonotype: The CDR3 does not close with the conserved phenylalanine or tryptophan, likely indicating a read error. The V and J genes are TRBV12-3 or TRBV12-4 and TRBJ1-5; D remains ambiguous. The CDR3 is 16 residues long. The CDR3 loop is CASSFHWIGLNQPQHL. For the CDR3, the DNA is TGTGCCAGTAGTTTCCACTGGATAGGCCTCAATCAGCCCCAGCATTTA.

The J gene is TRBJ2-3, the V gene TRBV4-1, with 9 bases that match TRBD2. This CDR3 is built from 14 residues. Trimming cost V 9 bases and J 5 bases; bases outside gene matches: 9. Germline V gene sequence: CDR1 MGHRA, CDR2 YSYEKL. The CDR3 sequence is CARNGGREIDTQYF. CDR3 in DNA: TGCGCCAGGAACGGCGGGAGGGAGATAGATACGCAGTATTTT.

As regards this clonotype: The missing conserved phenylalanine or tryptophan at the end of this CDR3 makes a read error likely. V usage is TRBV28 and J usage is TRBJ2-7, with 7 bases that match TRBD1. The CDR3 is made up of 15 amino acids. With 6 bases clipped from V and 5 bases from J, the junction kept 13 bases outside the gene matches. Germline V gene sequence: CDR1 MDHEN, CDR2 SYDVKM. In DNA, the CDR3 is TGTGCCAGCAGCCCACAAAGGGGGCAACCTCACGAGCAGTACTTA. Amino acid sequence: CASSPQRGQPHEQYL.

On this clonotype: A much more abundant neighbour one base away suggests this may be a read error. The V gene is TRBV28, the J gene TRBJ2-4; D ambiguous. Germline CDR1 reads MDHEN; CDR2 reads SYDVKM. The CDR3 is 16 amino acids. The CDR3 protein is CVSSARSYLAKNIQYF. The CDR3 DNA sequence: TGTGTCAGCAGTGCGCGCTCATATCTAGCCAAAAACATTCAGTACTTC.

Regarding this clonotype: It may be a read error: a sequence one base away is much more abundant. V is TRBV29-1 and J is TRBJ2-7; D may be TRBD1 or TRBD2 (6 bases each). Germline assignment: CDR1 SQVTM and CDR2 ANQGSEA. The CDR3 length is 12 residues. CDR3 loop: CGVSGGRNEQYF. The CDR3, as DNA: TGCGGCGTTAGTGGGGGGCGCAACGAGCAGTACTTC.

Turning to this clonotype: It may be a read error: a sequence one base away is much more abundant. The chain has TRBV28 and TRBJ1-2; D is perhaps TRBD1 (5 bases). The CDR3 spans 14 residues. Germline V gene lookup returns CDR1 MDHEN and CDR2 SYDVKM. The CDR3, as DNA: TGTGCCAGCAGTTTGGGTGGGGGTCAGTATGGCTACGCCTTC. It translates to CASSLGGGQYGYAF.

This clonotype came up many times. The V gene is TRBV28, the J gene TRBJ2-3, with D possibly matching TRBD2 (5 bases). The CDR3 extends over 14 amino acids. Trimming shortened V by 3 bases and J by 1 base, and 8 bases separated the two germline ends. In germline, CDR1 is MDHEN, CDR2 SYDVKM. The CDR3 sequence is CASSFLSGTDTQYF. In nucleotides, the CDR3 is TGTGCCAGCAGTTTCCTTAGCGGCACAGATACGCAGTATTTT.

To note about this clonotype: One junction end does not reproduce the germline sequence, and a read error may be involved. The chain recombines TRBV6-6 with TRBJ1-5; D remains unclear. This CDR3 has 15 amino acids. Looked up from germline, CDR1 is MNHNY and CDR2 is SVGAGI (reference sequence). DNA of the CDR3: TGTGCCAGCAGGTCCAGGACCGATAGCAATCAGTCCCAGCATTTT. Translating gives CASRSRTDSNQSQHF.

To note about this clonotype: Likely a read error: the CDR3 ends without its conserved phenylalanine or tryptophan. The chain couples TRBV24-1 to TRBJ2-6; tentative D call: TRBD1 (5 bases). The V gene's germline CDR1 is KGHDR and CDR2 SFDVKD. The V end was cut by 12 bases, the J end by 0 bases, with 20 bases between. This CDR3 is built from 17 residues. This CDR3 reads CAARQPRAPSGANVLTL. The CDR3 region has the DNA TGTGCCGCCCGACAGCCCAGGGCCCCCTCTGGGGCCAACGTCCTGACTTTA.

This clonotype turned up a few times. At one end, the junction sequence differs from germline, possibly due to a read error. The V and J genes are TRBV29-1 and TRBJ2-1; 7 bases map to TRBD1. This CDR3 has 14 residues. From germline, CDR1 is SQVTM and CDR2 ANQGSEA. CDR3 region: CSGLPGQGVDEELF. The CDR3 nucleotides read TGCAGCGGATTGCCGGGGCAGGGGGTGGATGAGGAGCTCTTC.

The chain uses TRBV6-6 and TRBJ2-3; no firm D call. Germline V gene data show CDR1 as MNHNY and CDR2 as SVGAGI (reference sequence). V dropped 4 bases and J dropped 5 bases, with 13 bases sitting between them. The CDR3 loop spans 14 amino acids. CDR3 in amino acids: CASSFPVGKDTQYF. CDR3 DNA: TGTGCCAGCAGTTTCCCAGTAGGAAAAGATACGCAGTATTTT.

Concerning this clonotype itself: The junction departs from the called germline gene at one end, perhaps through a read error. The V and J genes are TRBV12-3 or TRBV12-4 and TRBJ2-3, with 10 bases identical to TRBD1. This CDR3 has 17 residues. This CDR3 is CAISSPEGQGRSDTQYF. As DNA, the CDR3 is TGTGCCATCAGTTCGCCTGAGGGACAGGGGCGCTCAGATACGCAGTATTTT.

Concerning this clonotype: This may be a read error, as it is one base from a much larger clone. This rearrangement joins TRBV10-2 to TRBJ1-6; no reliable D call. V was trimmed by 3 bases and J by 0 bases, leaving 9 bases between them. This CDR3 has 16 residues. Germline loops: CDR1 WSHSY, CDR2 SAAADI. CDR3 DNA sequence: TGCGCCAGCAGTGATGGCGTCGGCTCCTATAATTCACCCCTCCACTTT. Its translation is CASSDGVGSYNSPLHF.

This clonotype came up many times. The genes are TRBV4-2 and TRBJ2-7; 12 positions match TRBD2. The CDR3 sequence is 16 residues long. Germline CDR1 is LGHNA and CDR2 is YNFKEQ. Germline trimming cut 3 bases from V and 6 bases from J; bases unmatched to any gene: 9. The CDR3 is CASSHYLAGGPGEQYF. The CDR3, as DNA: TGTGCCAGCAGCCATTACCTAGCGGGAGGGCCGGGCGAGCAGTACTTC.

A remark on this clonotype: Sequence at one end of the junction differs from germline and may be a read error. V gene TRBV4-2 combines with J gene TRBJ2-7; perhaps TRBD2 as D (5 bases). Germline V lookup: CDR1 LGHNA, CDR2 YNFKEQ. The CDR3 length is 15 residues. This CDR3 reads CVSRPGLAGDYEQYF. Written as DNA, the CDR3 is TGTGTCAGCAGACCCGGGCTGGCCGGGGACTACGAGCAGTACTTC.

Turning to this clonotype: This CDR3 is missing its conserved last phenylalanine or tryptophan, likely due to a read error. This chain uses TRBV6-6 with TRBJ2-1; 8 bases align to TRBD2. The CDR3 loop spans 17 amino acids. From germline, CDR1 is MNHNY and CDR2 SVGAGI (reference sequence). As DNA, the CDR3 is TGCGCCAGCAGTTACGGGGGGGCCAGGGCGTTGACGAACGAGCAGTTCGTC. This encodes CASSYGGARALTNEQFV.

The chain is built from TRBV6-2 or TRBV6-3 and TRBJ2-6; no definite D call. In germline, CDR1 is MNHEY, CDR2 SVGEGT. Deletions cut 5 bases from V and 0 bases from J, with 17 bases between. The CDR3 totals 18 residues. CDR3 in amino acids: CASSGWADPDSGANVLTF. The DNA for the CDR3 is TGTGCCAGCAGTGGGTGGGCCGATCCTGACTCTGGGGCCAACGTCCTGACTTTC.

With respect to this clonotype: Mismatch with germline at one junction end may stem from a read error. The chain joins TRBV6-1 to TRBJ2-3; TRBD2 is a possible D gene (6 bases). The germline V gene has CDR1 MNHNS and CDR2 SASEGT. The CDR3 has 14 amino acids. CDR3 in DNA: TGTGCCGGCAGTGCGGGAACTAGCACAGATACGCAGTATTTT. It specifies CAGSAGTSTDTQYF.

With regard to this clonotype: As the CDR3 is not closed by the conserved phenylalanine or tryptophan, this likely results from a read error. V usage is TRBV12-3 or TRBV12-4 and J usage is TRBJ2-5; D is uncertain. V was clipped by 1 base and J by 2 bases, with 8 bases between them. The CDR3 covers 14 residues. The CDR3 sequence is CASSLGQTQETQYL. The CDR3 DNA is TGTGCCAGCAGTTTAGGGCAAACTCAAGAGACCCAGTACTTA.

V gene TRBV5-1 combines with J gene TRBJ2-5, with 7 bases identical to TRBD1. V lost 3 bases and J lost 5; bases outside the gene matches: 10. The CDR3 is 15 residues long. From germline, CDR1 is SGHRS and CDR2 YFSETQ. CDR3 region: CASSSSVGGLETQYF. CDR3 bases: TGCGCCAGCAGCTCCTCAGTAGGGGGCCTCGAGACCCAGTACTTC.

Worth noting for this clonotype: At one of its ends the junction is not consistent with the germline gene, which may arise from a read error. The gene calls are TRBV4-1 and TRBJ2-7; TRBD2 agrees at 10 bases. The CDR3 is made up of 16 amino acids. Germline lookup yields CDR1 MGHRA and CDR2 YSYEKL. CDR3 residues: CANSQLSSGRTYEQYF. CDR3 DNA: TGCGCCAACAGCCAACTCAGTAGCGGGAGGACCTACGAGCAGTACTTC.

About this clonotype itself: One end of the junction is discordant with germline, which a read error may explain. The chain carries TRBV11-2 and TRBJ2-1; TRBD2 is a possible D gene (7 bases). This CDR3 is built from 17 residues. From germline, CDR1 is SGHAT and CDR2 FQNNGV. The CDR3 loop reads CASSHMGHSSGKGEHFF. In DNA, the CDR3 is TGCGCCAGCAGCCATATGGGACACTCAAGCGGGAAAGGTGAGCATTTTTTC.

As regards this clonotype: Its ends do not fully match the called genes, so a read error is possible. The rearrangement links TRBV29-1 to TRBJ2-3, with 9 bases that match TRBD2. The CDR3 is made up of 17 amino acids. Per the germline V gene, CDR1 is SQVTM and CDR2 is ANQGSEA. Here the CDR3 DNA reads TGCAGCTTTGATTTGCCTAGCGGGAATTTAGGGACAGATACGCAGTATTTT. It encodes CSFDLPSGNLGTDTQYF.

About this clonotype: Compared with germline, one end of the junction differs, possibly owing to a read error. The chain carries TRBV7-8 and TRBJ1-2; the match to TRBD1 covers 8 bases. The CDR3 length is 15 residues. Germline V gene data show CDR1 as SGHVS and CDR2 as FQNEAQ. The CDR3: CASSWRTGNHYGFIF. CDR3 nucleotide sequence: TGTGCTAGCAGCTGGCGGACAGGGAACCACTATGGCTTCATCTTC.

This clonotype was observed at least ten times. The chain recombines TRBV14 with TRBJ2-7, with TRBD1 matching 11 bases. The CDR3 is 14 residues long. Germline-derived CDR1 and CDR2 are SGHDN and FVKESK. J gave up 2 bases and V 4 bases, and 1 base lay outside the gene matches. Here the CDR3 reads CASSPDRGPYEQYF. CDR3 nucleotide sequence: TGTGCCAGCAGCCCGGACAGGGGGCCCTACGAGCAGTACTTC. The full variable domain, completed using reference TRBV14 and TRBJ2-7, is EAGVTQFPSHSVIEKGQTVTLRCDPISGHDNLYWYRRVMGKEIKFLLHFVKESKQDESGMPNNRFLAERTGGTYSTLKVQPAELEDSGVYFCASSPDRGPYEQYFGPGTRLTVT.

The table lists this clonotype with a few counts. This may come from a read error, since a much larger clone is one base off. The CDR3 protein is CASSSVSGGNTEAFF. The CDR3 DNA follows: TGTGCCAGCAGCTCGGTTTCGGGAGGCAACACTGAAGCTTTCTTT. V gene TRBV5-4 combines with J gene TRBJ1-1; D is unclear. This CDR3 has 15 amino acids. The germline CDR1 and CDR2 sequences are SGHNT and YYREEE (reference sequence). V was cut by 3 bases and J by 2 bases, with 14 bases left in between.

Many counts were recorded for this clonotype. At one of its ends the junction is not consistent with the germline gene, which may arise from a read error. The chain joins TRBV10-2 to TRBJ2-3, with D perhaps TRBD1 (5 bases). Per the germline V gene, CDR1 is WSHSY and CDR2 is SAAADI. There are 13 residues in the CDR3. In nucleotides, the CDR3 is TGCGCCAGCACAGGGTTGTCCACAGATACGCGGTATTTT. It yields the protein CASTGLSTDTRYF.

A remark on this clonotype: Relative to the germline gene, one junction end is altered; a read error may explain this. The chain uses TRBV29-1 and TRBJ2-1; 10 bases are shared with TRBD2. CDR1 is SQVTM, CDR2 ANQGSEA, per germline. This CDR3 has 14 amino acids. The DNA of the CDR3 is TGCAGCGTCCTCAAAGCGGGGGGGCCATATGAGCAGTTCTTT. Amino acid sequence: CSVLKAGGPYEQFF.

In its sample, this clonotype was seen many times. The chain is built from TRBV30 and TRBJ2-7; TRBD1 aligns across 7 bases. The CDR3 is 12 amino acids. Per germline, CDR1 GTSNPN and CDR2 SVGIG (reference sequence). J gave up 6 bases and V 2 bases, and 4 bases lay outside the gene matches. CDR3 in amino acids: CAWSPTGVEQYF. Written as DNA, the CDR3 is TGTGCCTGGAGTCCCACAGGGGTCGAGCAGTACTTC.

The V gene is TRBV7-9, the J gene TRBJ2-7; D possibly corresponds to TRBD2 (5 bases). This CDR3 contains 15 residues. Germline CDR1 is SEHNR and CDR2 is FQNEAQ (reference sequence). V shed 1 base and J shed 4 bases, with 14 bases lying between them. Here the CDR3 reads CASSLVLVEVYEQYF. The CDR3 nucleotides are TGTGCCAGCAGCTTAGTACTAGTGGAAGTTTACGAGCAGTACTTC.